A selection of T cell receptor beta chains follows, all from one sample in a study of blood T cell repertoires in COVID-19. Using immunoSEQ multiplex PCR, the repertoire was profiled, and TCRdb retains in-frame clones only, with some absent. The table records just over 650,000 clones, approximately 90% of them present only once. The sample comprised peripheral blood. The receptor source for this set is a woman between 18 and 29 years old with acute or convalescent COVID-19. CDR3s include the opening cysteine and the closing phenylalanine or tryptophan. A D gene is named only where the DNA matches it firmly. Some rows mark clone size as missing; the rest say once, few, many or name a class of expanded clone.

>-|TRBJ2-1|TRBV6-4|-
TGTGCCAGCAGTGACTCTAGCGGCCCCCACAATGAGCAGTTCTTC
CASSDSSGPHNEQFF
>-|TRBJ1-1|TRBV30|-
TGTGCCTGGAGTACGACAGCGAACACTGAAGCTTTCTTT
CAWSTTANTEAFF
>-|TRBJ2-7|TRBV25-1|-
TGTGCCAGCAGTGTGATAGGGCAGGGACACTACGAGCAGTACTTC
CASSVIGQGHYEQYF
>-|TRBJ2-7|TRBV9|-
TGTGCCAGCAGCGTAGGTGGCGGAGGCCGCTACGAGCAGTACTTC
CASSVGGGGRYEQYF
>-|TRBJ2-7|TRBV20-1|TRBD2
TGCAGTGCTAGTGGGGCAGGCGGGGGGTACGAGCAGTACTTC
CSASGAGGGYEQYF
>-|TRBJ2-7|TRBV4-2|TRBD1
TGTGCCAGCAGCCCTCAGGGACAGTACTACGAGCAGTACTTC
CASSPQGQYYEQYF
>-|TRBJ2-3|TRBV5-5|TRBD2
TGTGCCAGCAGCTTGAGCGGGGGATACACAGATACGCAGTATTTT
CASSLSGGYTDTQYF
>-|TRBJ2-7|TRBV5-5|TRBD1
TGTGCCAGCAGCTCCGAGACAGGGCGGTACGAGCAGTACTTC
CASSSETGRYEQYF
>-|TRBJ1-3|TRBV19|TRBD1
TGTGCCAGTAGTATCTTAGGGGGCGTCTCTGGAAACACCATATATTTT
CASSILGGVSGNTIYF
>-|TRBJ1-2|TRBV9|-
TGTGCCAGCAGCGGGATAGGGGCAGCGGGCTACACCTTC
CASSGIGAAGYTF
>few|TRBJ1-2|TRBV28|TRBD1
TGTGCCAGCAGACGTACAGGGGGCGAAGGCTACACCTTC
CASRRTGGEGYTF
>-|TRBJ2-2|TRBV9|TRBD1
TGTGCCAGCAGCCGGGACAGCTACACCGGGGAGCTGTTTTTT
CASSRDSYTGELFF
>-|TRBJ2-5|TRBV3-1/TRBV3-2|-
TGTGCCAGCAGCCAAGCGGGGGTTCCTCATCAGACCCAGTACTTC
CASSQAGVPHQTQYF
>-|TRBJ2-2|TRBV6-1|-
TGTGCCAGCAGTGACCTACCTTGGGGGGGCTACACCGGGGAGCTGTTTTTT
CASSDLPWGGYTGELFF
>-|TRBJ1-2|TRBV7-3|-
TGTGCCAGCAGCTTAACCGGGACAACGAGTGGCTACACCTTC
CASSLTGTTSGYTF
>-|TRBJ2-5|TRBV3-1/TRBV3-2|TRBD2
TGTGCCAGCAGCCAAGCGGGGGGGCTGGGGACCCAGTACTTC
CASSQAGGLGTQYF
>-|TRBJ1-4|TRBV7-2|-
TGTGCCAGCAGCACGCAAGGGCAGGGTTCTAACGAAAAACTGTTTTTT
CASSTQGQGSNEKLFF
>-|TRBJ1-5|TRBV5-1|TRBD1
TGCGCCAGCAGCTGGGGGGACAGCTCTCATCAGCCCCAGCATTTT
CASSWGDSSHQPQHF
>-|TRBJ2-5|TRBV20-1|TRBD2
TGCAGTGCTAGTCGGCTAGCGGGTGGAGAGACCCAGTACTTC
CSASRLAGGETQYF
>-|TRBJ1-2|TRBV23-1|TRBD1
TGCGCCAGCAGTCAAGACCGGGACAGACCTACCTATGGCTACACCTTC
CASSQDRDRPTYGYTF
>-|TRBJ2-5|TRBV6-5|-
TGTGCCAGCAGTTCCCTTGCGACCGGGGAGACCCAGTACTTC
CASSSLATGETQYF
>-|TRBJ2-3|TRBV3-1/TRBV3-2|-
TGTGCCAGCAGCCAGACGGACTCGCGCACAGATACGCAGTATTTT
CASSQTDSRTDTQYF
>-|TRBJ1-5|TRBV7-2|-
TGTGCCAGCAGCTTCACCGCCGCGGGGCCCCAGCATTTT
CASSFTAAGPQHF
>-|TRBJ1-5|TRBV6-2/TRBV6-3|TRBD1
TGTGCCAGCAGTTACCATACGACAGGGGTTCAGCCCCAGCATTTT
CASSYHTTGVQPQHF
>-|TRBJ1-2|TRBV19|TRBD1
TGTGCCAGTACCCTTACAGGGGTGGACTATGGCTACACCTTC
CASTLTGVDYGYTF
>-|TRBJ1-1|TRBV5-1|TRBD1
TGCGCCAGTAGAACGGACAGGGTGAACACTGAAGCTTTCTTT
CASRTDRVNTEAFF
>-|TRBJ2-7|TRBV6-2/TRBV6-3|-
TGTGCCAGCAGCAGACCTAGGACCTACGAGCAGTACTTC
CASSRPRTYEQYF
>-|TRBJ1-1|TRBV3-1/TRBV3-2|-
TGTGCCAGCAGCCACCGGGACATGGCTTTCTTT
CASSHRDMAFF
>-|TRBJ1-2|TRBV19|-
TGTGCCAGTACGGTCGAGGGGGTGGATGGCTACACCTTC
CASTVEGVDGYTF
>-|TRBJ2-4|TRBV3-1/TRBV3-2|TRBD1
TGTGCCAGCAGCCAAATCGGGGACAGCAAAAACATTCAGTACTTC
CASSQIGDSKNIQYF
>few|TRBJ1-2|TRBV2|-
TGTGCCAGCATCGGACAGACTAACTATGGCTACACCTTC
CASIGQTNYGYTF
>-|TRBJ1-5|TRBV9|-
TGTGCCAGCAGCGTAGGGGCTGGAGCGGAGAAGGCCCAGCATTTT
CASSVGAGAEKAQHF
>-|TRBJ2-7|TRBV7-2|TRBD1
TGTGCCAGCAGCTCGGGACAGACCTACGAGCAGTACTTC
CASSSGQTYEQYF
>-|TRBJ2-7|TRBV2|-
TGTGCCAGCAGTGAATTGGGGGGTGGTCTTACCTACGAGCAGTACTTC
CASSELGGGLTYEQYF
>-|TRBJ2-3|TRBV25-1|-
TGTGCCAGCATAGGCACAGATACGCAGTATTTT
CASIGTDTQYF
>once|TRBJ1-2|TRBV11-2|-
TGTGCCAGCAGCTTAGGAGGGCAGGGGTATGGCTACACCTTC
CASSLGGQGYGYTF
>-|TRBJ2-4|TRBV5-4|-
TGTGCCAGCAGCACCCGGGGGGCCAAAAACATTCAGTACTTC
CASSTRGAKNIQYF
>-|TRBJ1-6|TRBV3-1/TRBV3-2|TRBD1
TGTGCCAGCAGCCAAGCGGGGGACAGTTATTCACCCCTCCACTTT
CASSQAGDSYSPLHF
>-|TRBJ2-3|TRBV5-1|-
TGCGCCAGCAGCTTGGCTAGCGAGACAGATACGCAGTATTTT
CASSLASETDTQYF
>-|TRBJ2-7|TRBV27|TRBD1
TGTGCCAGCAGAAAAAACCTGGGACAGGGAATTGCAGGGAACAACGAGCAGTACTTC
CASRKNLGQGIAGNNEQYF
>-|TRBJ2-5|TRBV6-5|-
TGTGCCAGCAGTACGGGGCGGGGAAAGTACTTC
CASSTGRGKYF
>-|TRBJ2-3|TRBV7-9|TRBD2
TGTGCCAGCAGCTTAGGACTAGCCTCAGATACGCAGTATTTT
CASSLGLASDTQYF